A selection of T cell receptor beta chains follows, all from one sample in a study of persistence of HIV-infected CD4 T cells. This table comes from immunoSEQ multiplex PCR, and its TCRdb copy is limited to in-frame clones, with some not included. This sample has 45,000 or so clones; about 88% occur once, and the top ten carry 0.45% to 0.5%. Antigens for these TCRs are unknown. Sequenced material: CD4+ T cells sorted from PBMCs after roughly 18-hour stimulation, taken from a patient who received antiretroviral therapy. The receptors here all came from an adult woman with HIV who was CMV-seropositive. Each CDR3 is given with its conserved first and last residue. A D gene is named only where the DNA matches it firmly. A row's size may be missing; if present it is once, few, many or a size class.

cdr3_nt: TGCGCCAGCAGCTTGGGGGCCCCCTCTGAAGCTTTCTTT
cdr3_aa: CASSLGAPSEAFF
v_call: TRBV5-1
j_call: TRBJ1-1
d_call: NA
clone_size: NA

cdr3_nt: TGTGCCAGCAGCTTCATGGGACAAGGGAACACTGAAGCTTTCTTT
cdr3_aa: CASSFMGQGNTEAFF
v_call: TRBV5-6
j_call: TRBJ1-1
d_call: NA
clone_size: NA

cdr3_nt: TGTGCCAGCGGGTTTGGTCCTTGGGGGGGGCGGGAGACCCAGTACTTC
cdr3_aa: CASGFGPWGGRETQYF
v_call: TRBV3-1/TRBV3-2
j_call: TRBJ2-5
d_call: NA
clone_size: NA

cdr3_nt: TGCGCCAGCAGCTTGGACGGACAGGGGGCTGGTGGCTACACCTTC
cdr3_aa: CASSLDGQGAGGYTF
v_call: TRBV5-1
j_call: TRBJ1-2
d_call: TRBD1
clone_size: NA

cdr3_nt: TGTGCCAGTAGTATAGGAGGGTACTATGGCTACACCTTC
cdr3_aa: CASSIGGYYGYTF
v_call: TRBV19
j_call: TRBJ1-2
d_call: NA
clone_size: NA

cdr3_nt: TGTGCCAGCAGCTTAGATAAGGGCGACGCACGAAACACCATATATTTT
cdr3_aa: CASSLDKGDARNTIYF
v_call: TRBV11-3
j_call: TRBJ1-3
d_call: NA
clone_size: NA

cdr3_nt: TGTGCCAGCAGGCAACAGGGGAACGGGGCTAGCACAGATACGCAGTATTTT
cdr3_aa: CASRQQGNGASTDTQYF
v_call: TRBV4-2
j_call: TRBJ2-3
d_call: TRBD1
clone_size: NA

cdr3_nt: TGTGCCTGGACCAATGTCGGACTAGCGGGGGGCAAAGTGAACACCGGGGAGCTGTTTTTT
cdr3_aa: CAWTNVGLAGGKVNTGELFF
v_call: TRBV30
j_call: TRBJ2-2
d_call: TRBD2
clone_size: NA

cdr3_nt: TGTGCCAGCAGCTTAGGGGTTACGGGGCAGTTGGATACGCAGTATTTT
cdr3_aa: CASSLGVTGQLDTQYF
v_call: TRBV7-8
j_call: TRBJ2-3
d_call: NA
clone_size: NA

cdr3_nt: TGTGCCAGCAGCAAAGAAGGCCCCCGGGACAGGGGGCGTTCAGGGGGCTATGGCTACACCTTC
cdr3_aa: CASSKEGPRDRGRSGGYGYTF
v_call: TRBV21-1
j_call: TRBJ1-2
d_call: NA
clone_size: NA

cdr3_nt: TGCAGCGTTGAAGATCTAAGCAGGGCCTTACTCCACTATGGCTACACCTTC
cdr3_aa: CSVEDLSRALLHYGYTF
v_call: TRBV29-1
j_call: TRBJ1-2
d_call: NA
clone_size: NA

cdr3_nt: TGTGCCAGCAGCCAAGATGGCACGGTTCGTGAGGAGCAGTTCTTC
cdr3_aa: CASSQDGTVREEQFF
v_call: TRBV4-2
j_call: TRBJ2-1
d_call: NA
clone_size: NA

cdr3_nt: TGCAGTGCTAGCCCTAACTATGGCTACACCTTC
cdr3_aa: CSASPNYGYTF
v_call: TRBV20-1
j_call: TRBJ1-2
d_call: NA
clone_size: NA

cdr3_nt: TGTGCCAGCCTGACGGGGGGGCGGGAAAATGAGCAGTTCTTC
cdr3_aa: CASLTGGRENEQFF
v_call: TRBV28
j_call: TRBJ2-1
d_call: TRBD2
clone_size: NA

cdr3_nt: TGTGCCAGCTCTTGGACAGGGGACGAGACCCAGTACTTC
cdr3_aa: CASSWTGDETQYF
v_call: TRBV18
j_call: TRBJ2-5
d_call: TRBD1
clone_size: NA

cdr3_nt: TGTGCCAGCAGCTTGGTCGGGCGACCGAACACTGAAGCTTTCTTT
cdr3_aa: CASSLVGRPNTEAFF
v_call: TRBV5-4
j_call: TRBJ1-1
d_call: NA
clone_size: NA

cdr3_nt: TGTGCCAGCAGTTACTCGCCGGGAGGAGACACTGAAGCTTTCTTT
cdr3_aa: CASSYSPGGDTEAFF
v_call: TRBV6-5
j_call: TRBJ1-1
d_call: NA
clone_size: few

cdr3_nt: TGCGCCAGCAGTGAGTCTGATGGGGACAGGGGGACTGAAGCTTTCTTT
cdr3_aa: CASSESDGDRGTEAFF
v_call: TRBV10-1
j_call: TRBJ1-1
d_call: TRBD1
clone_size: NA

cdr3_nt: TGTGCCAGAAGCCCTTGGGACAGGGGGCCTGGCTATGGCTACACCTTC
cdr3_aa: CARSPWDRGPGYGYTF
v_call: TRBV7-5
j_call: TRBJ1-2
d_call: NA
clone_size: NA

cdr3_nt: TGTGCCAGCAGCTTACGTCTAGCGGGGAGCACAGATACGCAGTATTTT
cdr3_aa: CASSLRLAGSTDTQYF
v_call: TRBV7-2
j_call: TRBJ2-3
d_call: TRBD2
clone_size: NA

cdr3_nt: TGTGCCAGCAGTGAGGGGGGACAGGGAGGCTATGGCTACACCTTC
cdr3_aa: CASSEGGQGGYGYTF
v_call: TRBV2
j_call: TRBJ1-2
d_call: TRBD1
clone_size: NA

cdr3_nt: TGCGCCAGCAGCTCTTTTAGCGGGGGGGTATTGGAGCCGCAGTATTTT
cdr3_aa: CASSSFSGGVLEPQYF
v_call: TRBV5-1
j_call: TRBJ2-3
d_call: TRBD2
clone_size: NA

cdr3_nt: TGTGCCAGTAGTATGCCGGAGGGAAAAACTTTCTTT
cdr3_aa: CASSMPEGKTFF
v_call: TRBV19
j_call: TRBJ1-1
d_call: NA
clone_size: NA

cdr3_nt: TGTGCCAGCAGCATCGCGGGACTAGCCTACGAGCAGTACTTC
cdr3_aa: CASSIAGLAYEQYF
v_call: TRBV7-6
j_call: TRBJ2-7
d_call: TRBD2
clone_size: once

cdr3_nt: TGTGCCAGTAGAACCGATGGGGGCTCCTACAATGAGCAGTTCTTC
cdr3_aa: CASRTDGGSYNEQFF
v_call: TRBV19
j_call: TRBJ2-1
d_call: NA
clone_size: NA

cdr3_nt: TGCAGCGTTGGGACAGGGGGAGGTGAGACCCAGTACTTC
cdr3_aa: CSVGTGGGETQYF
v_call: TRBV29-1
j_call: TRBJ2-5
d_call: TRBD1
clone_size: NA

cdr3_nt: TGTGCCAGCAGCCCCGGGAGGGGATGGACCGGGGAGCTGTTTTTT
cdr3_aa: CASSPGRGWTGELFF
v_call: TRBV5-8
j_call: TRBJ2-2
d_call: TRBD2
clone_size: NA

cdr3_nt: TGCGCCAGCAGCTTGTCGATCACCGGGGAGCTGTTTTTT
cdr3_aa: CASSLSITGELFF
v_call: TRBV5-1
j_call: TRBJ2-2
d_call: NA
clone_size: NA

cdr3_nt: TGTGCCAGCCACCGTGGGGAGGGGTACACTGAAGCTTTCTTT
cdr3_aa: CASHRGEGYTEAFF
v_call: TRBV6-5
j_call: TRBJ1-1
d_call: NA
clone_size: NA

cdr3_nt: TGCGCCAGCAGCTTCTCGGAGCAGGGGTCAGGCTACGAGCAGTACTTC
cdr3_aa: CASSFSEQGSGYEQYF
v_call: TRBV5-1
j_call: TRBJ2-7
d_call: NA
clone_size: NA

cdr3_nt: TGTGCCAGCTCACCACTACCGGGACAGACGTATGGCTACACCTTC
cdr3_aa: CASSPLPGQTYGYTF
v_call: TRBV18
j_call: TRBJ1-2
d_call: TRBD1
clone_size: NA

cdr3_nt: TGTGCCAGCTCACCACCATCGACAGGGAGAAACACTGAAGCTTTCTTT
cdr3_aa: CASSPPSTGRNTEAFF
v_call: TRBV18
j_call: TRBJ1-1
d_call: TRBD1
clone_size: NA

cdr3_nt: TGTGCCAGTAGTATAGTCAAGGGTAGCAATCAGCCCCAGCATTTT
cdr3_aa: CASSIVKGSNQPQHF
v_call: TRBV19
j_call: TRBJ1-5
d_call: NA
clone_size: NA

cdr3_nt: TGTGCCAGCAGCCCAAGACAGGTGATGGGCACTGAAGCTTTCTTT
cdr3_aa: CASSPRQVMGTEAFF
v_call: TRBV7-3
j_call: TRBJ1-1
d_call: NA
clone_size: NA

cdr3_nt: TGTGCCAGCAGTGAAATTCGGACAGGGGGCGGCTACACCTTC
cdr3_aa: CASSEIRTGGGYTF
v_call: TRBV2
j_call: TRBJ1-2
d_call: TRBD1
clone_size: NA

cdr3_nt: TGCGCCAGCAGTGAGTCGGGGGGAGGCGAAAAACTGTTTTTT
cdr3_aa: CASSESGGGEKLFF
v_call: TRBV10-1
j_call: TRBJ1-4
d_call: NA
clone_size: NA

cdr3_nt: TGTGCCAGCAGCCAAGGTAGGGGAAACTACGAGCAGTACTTC
cdr3_aa: CASSQGRGNYEQYF
v_call: TRBV3-1/TRBV3-2
j_call: TRBJ2-7
d_call: NA
clone_size: NA

cdr3_nt: TGTGCCAGCAGCCAAGGTTCTCTAGCGGGGGAGCAGTACTTC
cdr3_aa: CASSQGSLAGEQYF
v_call: TRBV14
j_call: TRBJ2-5
d_call: TRBD2
clone_size: NA

cdr3_nt: TGCGCCAGCAGCCAGAGGACAGAACTCACCTATGGCTACACCTTC
cdr3_aa: CASSQRTELTYGYTF
v_call: TRBV4-1
j_call: TRBJ1-2
d_call: NA
clone_size: NA

cdr3_nt: TGTGCCAGCAGTACTGACAGGGGTGATTACGAGCAGTACTTC
cdr3_aa: CASSTDRGDYEQYF
v_call: TRBV6-5
j_call: TRBJ2-7
d_call: TRBD1
clone_size: NA

cdr3_nt: TGTGTCAGAAGTTTGGACCTCCGGACAGGGGACGGCTACACCTTC
cdr3_aa: CVRSLDLRTGDGYTF
v_call: TRBV7-5
j_call: TRBJ1-2
d_call: NA
clone_size: NA

cdr3_nt: TGTGCCAGCAGCCCGGGACAGGGGTATGGCTACACCTTC
cdr3_aa: CASSPGQGYGYTF
v_call: TRBV7-3
j_call: TRBJ1-2
d_call: TRBD1
clone_size: NA

cdr3_nt: TGTGCCAGCAGTTACACGGGACAGGGTCGTTCACCCCTCCACTTT
cdr3_aa: CASSYTGQGRSPLHF
v_call: TRBV6-6
j_call: TRBJ1-6
d_call: TRBD1
clone_size: NA

cdr3_nt: TGCGCCAGCAGCCCTGGACAGGGTAATTCACCCCTCCACTTT
cdr3_aa: CASSPGQGNSPLHF
v_call: TRBV5-1
j_call: TRBJ1-6
d_call: TRBD1
clone_size: few

cdr3_nt: TGTGCCTGGAGCAGGACAGATAATCAGCCCCAGCATTTT
cdr3_aa: CAWSRTDNQPQHF
v_call: TRBV30
j_call: TRBJ1-5
d_call: NA
clone_size: NA

cdr3_nt: TGCAGTGCTCAGGACACCTATGGCTACACCTTC
cdr3_aa: CSAQDTYGYTF
v_call: TRBV20-1
j_call: TRBJ1-2
d_call: NA
clone_size: NA

cdr3_nt: TGCGCCAGCAGCCCCGGGACAGCCCAAGAGACCCAGTACTTC
cdr3_aa: CASSPGTAQETQYF
v_call: TRBV5-1
j_call: TRBJ2-5
d_call: TRBD1
clone_size: once

cdr3_nt: TGCGCCAGCAGCTTGGCCGATTTCGGCGATACGCAGTATTTT
cdr3_aa: CASSLADFGDTQYF
v_call: TRBV5-1
j_call: TRBJ2-3
d_call: NA
clone_size: once

cdr3_nt: TGTGCCAGCAGTGGGACAGCGGAGGGCTATGGCTACACCTTC
cdr3_aa: CASSGTAEGYGYTF
v_call: TRBV2
j_call: TRBJ1-2
d_call: NA
clone_size: NA